These 20 T cell receptor beta chains share one sample of origin, sequenced in a study of CD8 T cells in ankylosing spondylitis. MiXCR, run by TCRdb on the 5' RACE reads, gives a single entry per CDR3 protein. Of about 240,000 distinct CDR3 sequences in the sample, around 11% were seen once. Specimen: blood, either unsorted or a sorted T cell fraction (not recorded which). Receptor source: a male donor with ankylosing spondylitis or in good health (not recorded which).

This chain links TRBV28 with TRBJ2-2; possibly TRBD1 for D (5 bases). This CDR3 comprises 16 residues. Trimming shortened V by 3 bases and J by 4 bases, and 15 bases separated the two germline ends. Germline V gene sequence: CDR1 MDHEN, CDR2 SYDVKM. The CDR3 sequence is CASSFGQGRGTGELFF. The CDR3 DNA sequence: TGTGCCAGCAGTTTCGGGCAGGGCCGCGGCACCGGGGAGCTGTTTTTT.

This clonotype showed up many times. The chain couples TRBV9 to TRBJ1-2; D not resolved. From germline, CDR1 is SGDLS and CDR2 YYNGEE. This CDR3 has 13 amino acids. V was pared by 2 bases and J by 2 bases, with 7 bases between. CDR3 in DNA: TGTGCCAGCAGCGTCGGGCCAAACTATGGCTACACCTTC. This translates into CASSVGPNYGYTF.

Many counts were recorded for this clonotype. This chain connects TRBV29-1 to TRBJ2-1; the match to TRBD2 covers 14 bases. From germline, CDR1 is SQVTM and CDR2 ANQGSEA. This CDR3 spans 18 amino acids. After removal of 1 base from V and 0 bases from J, the junction contained 5 bases not matched to a gene. The DNA for the CDR3 is TGCAGCGTTGAAGGAGGACTAGCGGGAGGACTCTCCTACAATGAGCAGTTCTTC. Its translation is CSVEGGLAGGLSYNEQFF.

A few counts support this clonotype. The chain joins TRBV11-3 to TRBJ1-6, with D perhaps TRBD1 (5 bases). V gave up 5 bases and J gave up 13 bases, with 15 bases separating them. The CDR3 sequence is 13 residues long. CDR1 is SGHNT and CDR2 is YENEEA in the germline V gene. The CDR3 here is CASSTGPDRPLHF. The CDR3, as DNA: TGTGCCAGCAGCACGGGACCCGACCGGCCCCTCCACTTT.

The chain combines TRBV19 with TRBJ2-7, with 8 bases aligning to TRBD1. The CDR3 extends over 14 amino acids. From germline, CDR1 is LNHDA and CDR2 SQIVND (reference sequence). Trimming at V came to 6 bases and at J to 6 bases, leaving 10 bases not matched to a gene. CDR3 sequence reads: CASSTLQGVVEQYF. The CDR3 coding sequence is TGTGCCAGTAGCACTTTACAGGGGGTGGTCGAGCAGTACTTC.

The rearrangement joins TRBV23-1 to TRBJ2-7, with 8 bases lining up with TRBD1. TRBV23-1 is recorded as an ORF, its role being uncertain. The V and J ends lost 0 bases and 4 bases, in that order; junction bases with no gene match: 29. The CDR3 loop spans 23 amino acids. The CDR3, as DNA: TGCGCCAGCAGTCAATCTAAGACAGGGGAACGGACCCTACTAATATTGCAAAGATACGAGCAGTACTTC. This gives the protein CASSQSKTGERTLLILQRYEQYF.

This clonotype showed up many times. This chain uses TRBV12-3 or TRBV12-4 with TRBJ1-1; 10 bases fit TRBD1. J lost 0 bases, V lost 5 bases, and 12 bases had no gene match. The CDR3 has 18 residues. CDR3: CASSPGQGVIEMNTEAFF. The CDR3 DNA is TGTGCCAGCAGTCCAGGACAGGGGGTTATAGAAATGAACACTGAAGCTTTCTTT.

This chain connects TRBV28 to TRBJ1-1; no reliable D call. Germline loops: CDR1 MDHEN, CDR2 SYDVKM. Between the trimmed V and J ends, which lost 7 bases and 4 bases, there was a span of 13 bases. CDR3 length equals 13 residues. In DNA, the CDR3 is TGTGCCAGCAAAGAGGAGCGGGTCACTGAAGCTTTCTTT. This codes for CASKEERVTEAFF.

This clonotype was detected many times. The chain joins TRBV5-1 to TRBJ2-7, with 8 positions matching TRBD1. The V and J ends lost 4 bases and 4 bases, in that order; junction bases with no gene match: 4. The CDR3 sequence is 13 residues long. In germline, CDR1 is SGHRS, CDR2 YFSETQ. The CDR3 nucleotides are TGCGCCAGCAGCAAGACAGGGGCGTACGAGCAGTACTTC. Translation: CASSKTGAYEQYF. The full variable domain, in which reference TRBV5-1 and TRBJ2-7 provide the parts outside the CDR3, is KAGVTQTPRYLIKTRGQQVTLSCSPISGHRSVSWYQQTPGQGLQFLFEYFSETQRNKGNFPGRFSGRQFSNSRSEMNVSTLELGDSALYLCASSKTGAYEQYFGPGTRLTVT.

The chain carries TRBV20-1 and TRBJ1-6; D unresolved. This CDR3 contains 15 residues. V was shortened by 1 base and J by 0 bases, with 7 bases between the two germline ends. The germline V gene has CDR1 DFQATT and CDR2 SNEGSKA (reference sequence). The CDR3 region has the DNA TGCAGTGCTAGAGCCGTCAGCTCCTATAATTCACCCCTCCACTTT. Its translation is CSARAVSSYNSPLHF.

This clonotype was picked up many times. Here the CDR3 reads CASRHTGPGYEQYF. The CDR3 DNA reads as TGTGCCAGCAGACACACGGGACCCGGGTACGAGCAGTACTTC. V usage is TRBV12-3 or TRBV12-4 and J usage is TRBJ2-7; D possibly uses TRBD1 or TRBD2 (5 bases each). The CDR3 extends over 14 amino acids. Trimming took 6 bases from V and 4 from J, leaving 16 bases between them.

About this clonotype: The DNA is omitted, as the CDR3 cannot be located on it reliably, and the CDR3 follows TCRdb's listing. V and J are TRBV5-6 and TRBJ1-2; TRBD1 reflects the table's D call only, with no check against the DNA. The CDR3 length equals 15 residues, ends included. From germline, CDR1 is SGHDT and CDR2 YYEEEE. Here the CDR3 reads CASSWWGQGALGFTF.

The chain couples TRBV10-1 to TRBJ2-4; 8 bases are a match to TRBD1. J was trimmed by 8 bases and V by 9 bases; bases with no gene match: 15. Germline CDR1 WNHNN, CDR2 SYGVQD (reference sequence). The CDR3 sequence is 15 residues long. The CDR3 bases are TGCGCCAGTAAGATGAAGGGACAGGAGGAGGACATTCAGTACTTC. Residues: CASKMKGQEEDIQYF.

This clonotype showed up many times. The DNA of the CDR3 is TGCGCCAGCAGCGTTCCAACCGGGACAGGGGCCCCTATGGTCTACGAGCAGTACTTC. Protein: CASSVPTGTGAPMVYEQYF. The V and J genes are TRBV5-1 and TRBJ2-7, with 10 nucleotides matching TRBD1. Trimming at V came to 4 bases and at J to 3 bases, leaving 19 bases not matched to a gene. CDR3 length equals 19 residues. CDR1 and CDR2 (germline): SGHRS, YFSETQ. The complete variable domain, with remaining parts taken from reference TRBV5-1 and TRBJ2-7, reads KAGVTQTPRYLIKTRGQQVTLSCSPISGHRSVSWYQQTPGQGLQFLFEYFSETQRNKGNFPGRFSGRQFSNSRSEMNVSTLELGDSALYLCASSVPTGTGAPMVYEQYFGPGTRLTVT.

This clonotype occurred a few times. J is TRBJ2-1 and V is TRBV29-1; a possible D gene is TRBD2 (6 bases). The germline gives CDR1 SQVTM, CDR2 ANQGSEA. The CDR3 extends over 14 amino acids. V lost 3 bases to trimming and J lost 0 bases, with 9 bases between them. This chain's CDR3 is CSVDGGSSYNEQFF. The CDR3 DNA sequence: TGCAGCGTTGATGGAGGGAGCTCCTACAATGAGCAGTTCTTC.

This clonotype was seen many times. The CDR3 reads CASRPHADGEQFF. The CDR3 bases are TGTGCCAGCCGACCCCATGCGGACGGTGAGCAGTTCTTC. The chain uses TRBV6-6 and TRBJ2-1, with D unresolved. Germline values: CDR1 MNHNY, CDR2 SVGAGI (reference sequence). The V gene lost 8 bases and the J gene lost 9 bases, with 17 bases spanning the gap. This CDR3 region has 13 residues.

The table lists this clonotype with many counts. The V and J genes are TRBV29-1 and TRBJ2-4; D uncertain. The germline V and J ends were trimmed by 5 bases and 8 bases, with 10 bases remaining between them. Germline V gene data show CDR1 as SQVTM and CDR2 as ANQGSEA. The CDR3 is made up of 11 amino acids. The CDR3 here is CSVKVADIQYF. The CDR3 DNA reads TGCAGCGTTAAAGTGGCGGACATTCAGTACTTC.

At least ten counts were recorded for this clonotype. The chain is built from TRBV6-1 and TRBJ2-1; 10 nucleotides align to TRBD2. Per the germline V gene, CDR1 is MNHNS and CDR2 is SASEGT. Trimming cost V 7 bases and J 6 bases; bases outside gene matches: 6. This CDR3 is 14 amino acids long. The CDR3 bases are TGTGCCAGCATGCTAGCGGGAGTTTCCAATGAGCAGTTCTTC. Translation gives CASMLAGVSNEQFF.

The V call is TRBV6-1, the J call TRBJ2-5, with TRBD1 matching over 8 bases. V lost 5 bases, J lost 5 bases, and 10 bases stayed unmatched. From germline, CDR1 is MNHNS and CDR2 SASEGT. The CDR3 extends over 15 amino acids. CDR3 residues: CASSLGQGRWETQYF. CDR3 nucleotide sequence: TGTGCCAGCAGTCTCGGACAGGGTAGATGGGAGACCCAGTACTTC.

The V call is TRBV28, the J call TRBJ2-1; tentatively, D is TRBD2 (5 bases). The length of the CDR3 is 16 residues. Trimming removed 6 bases at V and 1 base at J, with 16 bases between. Germline CDR1 and CDR2: MDHEN and SYDVKM. CDR3 DNA sequence: TGTGCCAGCAGACCGCCACTAGTGGGGTCCTACAATGAGCAGTTCTTC. Protein product: CASRPPLVGSYNEQFF.